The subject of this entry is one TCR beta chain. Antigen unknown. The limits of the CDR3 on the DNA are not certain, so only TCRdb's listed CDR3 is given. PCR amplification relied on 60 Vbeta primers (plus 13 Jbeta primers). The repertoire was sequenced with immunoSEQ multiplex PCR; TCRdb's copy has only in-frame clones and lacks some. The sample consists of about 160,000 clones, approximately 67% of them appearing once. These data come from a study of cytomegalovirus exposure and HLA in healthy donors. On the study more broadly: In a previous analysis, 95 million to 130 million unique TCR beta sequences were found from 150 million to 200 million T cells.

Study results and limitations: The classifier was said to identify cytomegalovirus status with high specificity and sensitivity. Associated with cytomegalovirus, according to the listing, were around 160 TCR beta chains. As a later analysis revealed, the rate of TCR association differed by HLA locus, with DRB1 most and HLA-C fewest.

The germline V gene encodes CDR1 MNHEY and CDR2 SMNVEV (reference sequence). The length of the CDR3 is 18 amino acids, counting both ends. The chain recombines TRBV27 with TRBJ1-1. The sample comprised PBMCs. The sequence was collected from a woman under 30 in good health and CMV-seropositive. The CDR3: CASSLFGPGTYMNTEAFF.